A selection of T cell receptor beta chains follows, all from one sample in a study of post-analysis software for immune sequencing data. Via MiXCR, TCRdb re-called the PCR reads, giving one row per CDR3 protein. The data show some 690,000 distinct CDR3 sequences, approximately 60% seen once. The sample was blood. The receptors were gathered from a girl aged 2-10 years with multiple sclerosis. CDR3s include the opening cysteine and the closing phenylalanine or tryptophan. The D gene is left open where the match is weak. Rows may omit the clone size; those that give it use once, few, many or a size class.

length | J | size | V | D | CDR3 | DNA
15 | TRBJ2-5 | NA | TRBV5-1 | NA | CASSPARGLEETQYF | TGCGCCAGCAGTCCCGCCCGGGGGTTGGAGGAGACCCAGTACTTC
14 | TRBJ2-1 | NA | TRBV29-1 | NA | CSSPGERIGNEQFF | TGCAGCTCACCGGGGGAGAGGATTGGGAATGAGCAGTTCTTC
11 | TRBJ2-7 | few | TRBV12-3/TRBV12-4 | NA | CASSFGGQQYF | TGTGCCAGCAGTTTTGGGGGCCAGCAGTACTTC
15 | TRBJ1-3 | NA | TRBV4-2 | NA | CASSQETVAGNTIYF | TGTGCCAGCAGCCAAGAGACAGTGGCTGGAAACACCATATATTTT
16 | TRBJ2-3 | few | TRBV5-1 | TRBD2 | CASSLRAGASTDTQYF | TGCGCCAGCAGCTTGCGAGCGGGAGCTAGCACAGATACGCAGTATTTT
15 | TRBJ2-3 | NA | TRBV5-1 | NA | CASSLEGVKTDTQYF | TGCGCCAGCAGCTTGGAGGGGGTGAAAACAGATACGCAGTATTTT
13 | TRBJ2-7 | few | TRBV5-1 | NA | CASSWASGNEQYF | TGCGCCAGCAGCTGGGCCTCGGGTAACGAGCAGTACTTC
12 | TRBJ1-2 | NA | TRBV29-1 | NA | CSVLFPTGDYTF | TGCAGCGTCCTCTTCCCAACAGGTGACTACACCTTC
17 | TRBJ2-1 | few | TRBV10-3 | TRBD1 | CAISEAGQGGPYNEQFF | TGTGCCATCAGTGAAGCCGGACAGGGTGGGCCCTACAATGAGCAGTTCTTC
16 | TRBJ2-3 | once | TRBV6-2/TRBV6-3 | TRBD2 | CASNPLAGASTDTQYF | TGTGCCAGCAACCCACTAGCGGGCGCTAGCACAGATACGCAGTATTTT
17 | TRBJ2-1 | NA | TRBV10-3 | NA | CAISEWVFGEAYNEQFF | TGTGCCATCAGTGAGTGGGTTTTTGGGGAGGCCTACAATGAGCAGTTCTTC
14 | TRBJ1-6 | NA | TRBV9 | NA | CASSPRGQNSPLHF | TGTGCCAGCAGCCCCCGCGGGCAAAATTCACCCCTCCACTTT
14 | TRBJ2-3 | NA | TRBV29-1 | NA | CSVVATGRTDTQYF | TGCAGCGTTGTAGCGACAGGGAGGACAGATACGCAGTATTTT
13 | TRBJ1-4 | NA | TRBV29-1 | TRBD1 | CSVGTALNEKLFF | TGCAGCGTGGGGACAGCCCTTAATGAAAAACTGTTTTTT
14 | TRBJ1-1 | NA | TRBV5-1 | NA | CASSLGHEGTEAFF | TGCGCCAGCAGCTTGGGGCACGAGGGCACTGAAGCTTTCTTT
14 | TRBJ2-7 | NA | TRBV5-5 | NA | CASSPGPFPYEQYF | TGTGCCAGCAGCCCTGGTCCCTTTCCCTACGAGCAGTACTTC
15 | TRBJ2-7 | NA | TRBV12-3/TRBV12-4 | TRBD2 | CASSPGGGPNYEQYF | TGTGCCAGCTCCCCGGGAGGAGGACCCAACTACGAGCAGTACTTC
15 | TRBJ1-2 | few | TRBV10-3 | NA | CAIRIDSRGGYGYTF | TGTGCCATCAGGATCGACTCCCGAGGCGGCTATGGCTACACCTTC
15 | TRBJ2-4 | NA | TRBV6-5 | NA | CATGAYPLAKNIQYF | TGTGCCACCGGAGCCTACCCACTAGCCAAAAACATTCAGTACTTC
15 | TRBJ2-3 | few | TRBV10-2 | TRBD2 | CASSPVAGGTDTQYF | TGCGCCAGCAGTCCCGTTGCGGGAGGCACAGATACGCAGTATTTT
14 | TRBJ1-1 | NA | TRBV10-3 | TRBD1 | CAISLGQGDTEAFF | TGTGCCATCAGCTTGGGACAGGGGGACACTGAAGCTTTCTTT
14 | TRBJ2-2 | few | TRBV7-8 | NA | CASSGRQDTGELFF | TGTGCCAGCAGCGGCCGACAGGACACCGGGGAGCTGTTTTTT
19 | TRBJ2-5 | NA | TRBV20-1 | TRBD2 | CSASPLTSGRVGDRETQYF | TGCAGTGCTAGCCCCCTAACTAGCGGGAGGGTCGGGGATCGAGAGACCCAGTACTTC
12 | TRBJ1-2 | NA | TRBV4-1 | NA | CASSRDKYGYTF | TGCGCCAGCAGCCGAGACAAGTATGGCTACACCTTC